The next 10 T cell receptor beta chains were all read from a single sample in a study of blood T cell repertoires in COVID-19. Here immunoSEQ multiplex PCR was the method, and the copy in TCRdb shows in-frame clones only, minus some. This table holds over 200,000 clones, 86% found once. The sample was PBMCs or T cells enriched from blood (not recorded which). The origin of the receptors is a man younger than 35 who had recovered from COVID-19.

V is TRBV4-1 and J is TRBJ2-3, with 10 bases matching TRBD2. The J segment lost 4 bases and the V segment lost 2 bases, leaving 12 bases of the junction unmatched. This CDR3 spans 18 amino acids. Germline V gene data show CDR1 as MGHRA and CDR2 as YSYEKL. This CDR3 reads CASSQTPPSGSLADTQYF. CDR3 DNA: TGCGCCAGCAGCCAAACCCCCCCTAGCGGGAGCTTAGCAGATACGCAGTATTTT.

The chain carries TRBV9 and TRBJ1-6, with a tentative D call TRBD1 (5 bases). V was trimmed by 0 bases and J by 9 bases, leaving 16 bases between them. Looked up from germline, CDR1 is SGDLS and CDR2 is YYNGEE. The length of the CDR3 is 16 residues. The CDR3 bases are TGTGCCAGCAGCGTAGAAGGGGCAGCTGGAGTTTCACCCCTCCACTTT. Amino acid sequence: CASSVEGAAGVSPLHF.

The CDR3 sequence is CASSQALGRDTQYF. The CDR3 nucleotides read TGCGCCAGCAGCCAAGCGCTAGGTAGGGATACGCAGTATTTT. The chain links TRBV4-1 to TRBJ2-3; D remains unclear. The CDR3 contains 14 residues. Germline V lookup: CDR1 MGHRA, CDR2 YSYEKL. V lost 1 base and J lost 6, with 11 bases in between.

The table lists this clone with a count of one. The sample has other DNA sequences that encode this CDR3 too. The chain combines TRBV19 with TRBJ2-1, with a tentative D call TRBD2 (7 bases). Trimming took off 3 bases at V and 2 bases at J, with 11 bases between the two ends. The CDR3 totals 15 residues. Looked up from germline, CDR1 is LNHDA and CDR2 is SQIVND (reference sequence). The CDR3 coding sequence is TGTGCCAGTAGTATTGTGGGGGGGCCCTACAATGAGCAGTTCTTC. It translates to CASSIVGGPYNEQFF.

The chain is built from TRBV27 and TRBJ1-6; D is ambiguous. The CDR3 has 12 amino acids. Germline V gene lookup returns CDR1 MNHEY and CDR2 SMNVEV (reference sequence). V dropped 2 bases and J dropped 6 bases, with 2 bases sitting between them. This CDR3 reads CASSLRNSPLHF. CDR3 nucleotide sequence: TGTGCCAGCAGTTTACGTAATTCACCCCTCCACTTT.

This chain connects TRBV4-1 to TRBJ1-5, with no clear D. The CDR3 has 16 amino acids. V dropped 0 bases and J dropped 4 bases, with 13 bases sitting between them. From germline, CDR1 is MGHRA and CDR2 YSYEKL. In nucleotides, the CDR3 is TGCGCCAGCAGCCAAGATCTAATTAGAGGGAATCAGCCCCAGCATTTT. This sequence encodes CASSQDLIRGNQPQHF.

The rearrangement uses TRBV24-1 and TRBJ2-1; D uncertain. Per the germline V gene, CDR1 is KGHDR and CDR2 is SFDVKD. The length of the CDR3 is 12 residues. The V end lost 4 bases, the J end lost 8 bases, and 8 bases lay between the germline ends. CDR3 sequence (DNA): TGTGCCACCAGTGAAAAATTCGATGAGCAGTTCTTC. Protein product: CATSEKFDEQFF.

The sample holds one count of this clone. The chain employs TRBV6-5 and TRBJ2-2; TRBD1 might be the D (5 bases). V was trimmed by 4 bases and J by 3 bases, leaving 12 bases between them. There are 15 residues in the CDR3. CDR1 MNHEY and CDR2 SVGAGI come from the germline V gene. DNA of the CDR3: TGTGCCAGCAGTTCCCCAGGGTCGGACACCGGGGAGCTGTTTTTT. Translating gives CASSSPGSDTGELFF.

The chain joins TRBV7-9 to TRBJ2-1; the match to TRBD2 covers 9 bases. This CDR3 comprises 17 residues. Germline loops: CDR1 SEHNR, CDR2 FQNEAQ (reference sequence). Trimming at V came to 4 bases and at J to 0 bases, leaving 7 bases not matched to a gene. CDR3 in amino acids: CASSSRSGGRSYNEQFF. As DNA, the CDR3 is TGTGCCAGCAGCTCCCGTAGCGGGGGACGCTCCTACAATGAGCAGTTCTTC.

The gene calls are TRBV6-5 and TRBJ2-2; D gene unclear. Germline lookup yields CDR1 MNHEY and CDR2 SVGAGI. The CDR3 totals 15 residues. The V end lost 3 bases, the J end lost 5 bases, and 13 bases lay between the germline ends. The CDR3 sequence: CASSYAVSATGELFF. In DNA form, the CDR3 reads TGTGCCAGCAGTTATGCGGTGTCAGCAACCGGGGAGCTGTTTTTT.